The 19 T cell receptor beta chains below were found in one sample sequenced in a study of cytomegalovirus exposure and HLA in healthy donors. Primers for the PCR totalled 60 Vbeta and 13 Jbeta. Here immunoSEQ multiplex PCR was the method, and the copy in TCRdb shows in-frame clones only, minus some. The sample shows around 160,000 clones, more than 65% of them seen only once. Specimen: PBMCs. Receptors originate from a woman in her thirties or forties in good health and CMV-seropositive.

The rearrangement links TRBV4-2 to TRBJ1-4, with 7 bases identical to TRBD1. The CDR3 extends over 18 amino acids. The germline CDR1 and CDR2 sequences are LGHNA and YNFKEQ. V shed 0 bases, J shed 4 bases, and the junction held 11 bases outside the gene matches. The CDR3 here is CASSQDRQGRGLNEKLFF. CDR3 nucleotide sequence: TGTGCCAGCAGCCAAGATCGACAGGGTCGAGGCCTTAATGAAAAACTGTTTTTT.

The V gene is TRBV29-1, the J gene TRBJ2-2; weak D call: TRBD2 (6 bases). CDR1 and CDR2 (germline): SQVTM, ANQGSEA. The CDR3 spans 14 residues. Trimming cost V 5 bases and J 3 bases, with 13 bases left between them. CDR3 in DNA: TGCAGCGTTCGTTCGGGGGTGGACACCGGGGAGCTGTTTTTT. It encodes CSVRSGVDTGELFF.

In nucleotides, the CDR3 is TGTGCCAGCAGCAACGGAGGGAGGGGGACTGAAGCTTTCTTT. Its protein is CASSNGGRGTEAFF. The chain recombines TRBV28 with TRBJ1-1; TRBD1 might be the D (6 bases). Deletions cut 6 bases from V and 5 bases from J, with 16 bases between. The germline V gene encodes CDR1 MDHEN and CDR2 SYDVKM. This CDR3 comprises 14 residues.

The V gene is TRBV27, the J gene TRBJ1-2; D call uncertain. Trimming removed 8 bases from V and 0 bases from J, with 13 bases in between. This CDR3 is built from 14 residues. Germline V CDR1 and CDR2: MNHEY, SMNVEV (reference sequence). Here the CDR3 DNA reads TGTGCCAGCCGAGGACTACGGGCTAACTATGGCTACACCTTC. It specifies CASRGLRANYGYTF.

CDR3 in amino acids: CASSGGTSGRPSSYEQYF. The CDR3 DNA sequence: TGTGCCAGCAGTGGAGGGACTAGCGGGAGGCCTAGCTCCTACGAGCAGTACTTC. The V gene is TRBV6-1, the J gene TRBJ2-7; 15 nucleotides agree with TRBD2. CDR1 is MNHNS, CDR2 SASEGT, per germline. J gave up 0 bases and V 4 bases, and 7 bases lay outside the gene matches. This CDR3 comprises 18 residues.

The V call is TRBV18, the J call TRBJ2-7, with 9 bases that match TRBD1. CDR1 is KGHSH and CDR2 is LQKENI in the germline V gene. The CDR3 has 15 residues. V lost 6 bases, J lost 6 bases, and 12 bases stayed unmatched. CDR3 protein: CASSRRDRESGEQYF. CDR3 bases: TGTGCCAGCTCTCGCCGGGACAGGGAAAGCGGCGAGCAGTACTTC.

The CDR3 region has the DNA TGTGCCACCAGCCCAAACAGCAGGGGGGACTATGGCTACACCTTC. It translates to CATSPNSRGDYGYTF. This chain uses TRBV15 with TRBJ1-2; 7 nucleotides agree with TRBD1. With 5 bases clipped from V and 3 bases from J, the junction kept 9 bases outside the gene matches. There are 15 residues in the CDR3. Per germline, CDR1 LNHNV and CDR2 YYDKDF (reference sequence). Full variable domain (remainder filled in from reference TRBV15 and TRBJ1-2): DAMVIQNPRYQVTQFGKPVTLSCSQTLNHNVMYWYQQKSSQAPKLLFHYYDKDFNNEADTPDNFQSRRPNTSFCFLDIRSPGLGDTAMYLCATSPNSRGDYGYTFGSGTRLTVV.

The rearrangement joins TRBV18 to TRBJ2-1, with 8 bases identical to TRBD2. This CDR3 is built from 16 residues. V lost 0 bases and J lost 4; bases outside the gene matches: 5. CDR1 is KGHSH and CDR2 is LQKENI in the germline V gene. This chain's CDR3 is CASSPPVSGEYNEQFF. CDR3 in DNA: TGTGCCAGCTCACCACCGGTTAGCGGGGAGTACAATGAGCAGTTCTTC.

The chain links TRBV19 to TRBJ2-7, with 8 bases matching TRBD2. Germline loops: CDR1 LNHDA, CDR2 SQIVND (reference sequence). There are 16 residues in the CDR3. V dropped 1 base and J dropped 2; count of bases not matched to a gene: 7. The CDR3 sequence is CASSIASGGPTYEQYF. The CDR3 coding sequence is TGTGCCAGTAGTATAGCCAGCGGGGGACCCACCTACGAGCAGTACTTC.

The sample holds a few counts of this clone. The chain couples TRBV7-2 to TRBJ1-3; D may be TRBD1 (6 bases). CDR3 size: 16 residues. The V and J ends lost 2 bases and 2 bases respectively, with 13 bases between them. Germline values: CDR1 SGHTA, CDR2 FQGNSA. CDR3: CASSLRGAVTGNTIYF. The CDR3 DNA follows: TGTGCCAGCAGCTTACGGGGGGCTGTAACTGGAAACACCATATATTTT.

This clone has more than one count but fewer than ten. This chain connects TRBV4-1 to TRBJ2-1; a possible D gene is TRBD1 (6 bases). The CDR3 has 16 amino acids. CDR1 and CDR2 (germline): MGHRA, YSYEKL. Between the trimmed V and J ends, which lost 4 bases and 2 bases, there was a span of 15 bases. The chain's CDR3 is CASSRSQGSPYNEQFF. In nucleotides, the CDR3 is TGCGCCAGCAGCCGCAGTCAGGGGTCGCCCTACAATGAGCAGTTCTTC.

This chain joins TRBV7-9 and TRBJ2-7; D may be TRBD1 (5 bases). The germline gives CDR1 SEHNR, CDR2 FQNEAQ (reference sequence). V gave up 1 base and J gave up 0 bases, with 13 bases separating them. The CDR3 is made up of 16 amino acids. CDR3 bases: TGTGCCAGCAGCTTAGTCGAGGACACTTCCTCCTACGAGCAGTACTTC. Protein: CASSLVEDTSSYEQYF.

This rearrangement joins TRBV6-1 to TRBJ2-7; 11 bases are a match to TRBD1. Looked up from germline, CDR1 is MNHNS and CDR2 is SASEGT. The J segment lost 3 bases and the V segment lost 0 bases, leaving 7 bases of the junction unmatched. This CDR3 has 17 residues. CDR3 sequence: CASSEASWTGGGYEQYF. DNA of the CDR3: TGTGCCAGCAGTGAAGCCTCTTGGACAGGGGGCGGCTACGAGCAGTACTTC.

The V and J genes are TRBV9 and TRBJ1-1; possible D gene TRBD1, 5 bases. Germline CDR1 SGDLS, CDR2 YYNGEE. The CDR3 spans 15 residues. The V and J ends lost 3 bases and 5 bases respectively, with 17 bases between them. The CDR3 sequence: CASSASPIGGTEAFF. The DNA of the CDR3 is TGTGCCAGCAGCGCCTCCCCGATCGGGGGAACTGAAGCTTTCTTT.

This sequence joins TRBV5-4 and TRBJ2-5, with 12 bases fitting TRBD2. Germline V gene sequence: CDR1 SGHNT, CDR2 YYREEE (reference sequence). With 4 bases clipped from V and 7 bases from J, the junction kept 14 bases outside the gene matches. The CDR3 contains 17 residues. The CDR3 sequence is CASSPEEGLAGWGTQYF. As DNA, the CDR3 is TGTGCCAGCAGCCCAGAGGAGGGACTAGCGGGTTGGGGGACCCAGTACTTC.

The V and J genes are TRBV7-9 and TRBJ1-5, with D maybe TRBD1 (6 bases). CDR3 length: 13 residues. V was pared by 4 bases and J by 6 bases, with 10 bases between. In germline, CDR1 is SEHNR, CDR2 FQNEAQ (reference sequence). The DNA of the CDR3 is TGTGCCAGCAGCTCCTTGGGGGCTCAGCCCCAGCATTTT. Translation: CASSSLGAQPQHF.

This clone was counted only a few times. The chain couples TRBV6-6 to TRBJ1-2; 10 bases are a match to TRBD1. Per germline, CDR1 MNHNY and CDR2 SVGAGI (reference sequence). CDR3 length: 14 residues. V shed 6 bases, J shed 7 bases, and the junction held 8 bases outside the gene matches. CDR3 sequence reads: CASRRDRGGRGYTF. Here the CDR3 DNA reads TGTGCCAGCAGAAGGGACAGGGGAGGGCGTGGCTACACCTTC.

The V and J genes are TRBV28 and TRBJ1-5; 8 bases line up with TRBD1. The CDR3 spans 14 residues. J lost 1 base, V lost 9 bases, and 5 bases had no gene match. Looked up from germline, CDR1 is MDHEN and CDR2 is SYDVKM. The CDR3 here is CASAGGASNQPQHF. CDR3 nucleotides: TGTGCCAGTGCAGGGGGCGCGAGCAATCAGCCCCAGCATTTT.

The chain joins TRBV4-3 to TRBJ2-7, with a weak D call TRBD2 (6 bases). This CDR3 spans 15 amino acids. CDR1 LGHNA and CDR2 YSLEER come from the germline V gene. Trimming pared 0 bases from V and 0 bases from J, leaving 9 bases between. CDR3: CASSQEYGSSYEQYF. CDR3 nucleotide sequence: TGCGCCAGCAGCCAAGAATACGGGAGCTCCTACGAGCAGTACTTC.